This TCR beta chain was identified during a study of PD-L1 blockade in urothelial cancer. The CDR3 spans 16 residues. From germline, CDR1 is SGHVS and CDR2 FQNEAQ. V lost 5 bases, J lost 4 bases, and 20 bases lay in between. Generated by immunoSEQ multiplex PCR, the TCRdb table keeps only in-frame clones and is missing some. The data contain some 120,000 clones, more than 75% of them singletons. Stated time point: peripheral blood 6 weeks after treatment start. The chain carries TRBV7-8 and TRBJ1-2; possible D gene TRBD1, 6 bases. The sequence was obtained from a man aged 50-59 years with urothelial cancer. The sample here was PBMCs, taken around atezolizumab (anti-PD-L1) treatment. CDR3 amino acids: CASSLSHAGTSYGYTF. CDR3 nucleotide sequence: TGTGCCAGCAGCCTCTCCCATGCCGGGACAAGCTATGGCTACACCTTC. Variable domain in full (rest from reference TRBV7-8 and TRBJ1-2): GAGVSQSPRYKVAKRGQDVALRCDPISGHVSLFWYQQALGQGPEFLTYFQNEAQLDKSGLPSDRFFAERPEGSVSTLKIQRTQQEDSAVYLCASSLSHAGTSYGYTFGSGTRLTVV.